These 14 T cell receptor beta chains came from one sample sequenced in a study of technical replicates of blood from a handful of donors. TCRdb keeps only in-frame clones here, not all; method: immunoSEQ multiplex PCR. This table has tens of thousands of clones, over 85% appearing once. The sequenced sample consisted of PBMCs. The receptors originated from a human donor in good health. Some clones in this sample may be carry-over from other donors' samples.

The rearrangement uses TRBV6-1 and TRBJ2-1, with D possibly TRBD1 on 6 matching bases. Germline CDR1 MNHNS, CDR2 SASEGT. The CDR3 sequence is 13 residues long. V dropped 5 bases and J dropped 10 bases, with 15 bases sitting between them. The CDR3 nucleotides read TGTGCCAGCAGTCCCCGGACAGTCGGGGAGCAGTTCTTC. This sequence encodes CASSPRTVGEQFF.

The chain has TRBV4-2 and TRBJ2-7; tentative D call: TRBD2 (5 bases). V was pared by 1 base and J by 5 bases, with 6 bases between. CDR3 size: 12 residues. Germline CDR1 is LGHNA and CDR2 is YNFKEQ. The chain's CDR3 is CASSQGENEQYF. DNA of the CDR3: TGTGCCAGCAGCCAAGGGGAGAACGAGCAGTACTTC.

The V and J genes are TRBV5-1 and TRBJ2-3, with 14 bases identical to TRBD2. Germline CDR1 SGHRS, CDR2 YFSETQ. The CDR3 contains 19 residues. V shed 3 bases and J 0 bases; nucleotides not matched to a gene: 9. The CDR3 here is CASSSGLAGAPGSTDTQYF. The CDR3 coding sequence is TGCGCCAGCAGCTCGGGACTAGCGGGAGCCCCGGGCAGCACAGATACGCAGTATTTT.

V and J are TRBV7-2 and TRBJ1-1, with unresolved D. V was clipped by 3 bases and J by 0 bases, with 8 bases between them. There are 14 residues in the CDR3. From germline, CDR1 is SGHTA and CDR2 FQGNSA. The CDR3 region is CASSLRNLNTEAFF. In DNA, the CDR3 is TGTGCCAGCAGCTTGAGAAATTTGAACACTGAAGCTTTCTTT.

This sequence joins TRBV2 and TRBJ1-2; D gene ambiguous. Trimming took off 5 bases at V and 1 base at J, with 17 bases between the two ends. Germline V gene sequence: CDR1 SNHLY, CDR2 FYNNEI. This CDR3 has 16 amino acids. This CDR3 reads CASSPRSVSLNYGYTF. The CDR3, as DNA: TGTGCCAGCAGTCCCCGGAGCGTCTCACTTAACTATGGCTACACCTTC.

This chain joins TRBV2 and TRBJ1-6; TRBD1 matches at 8 bases. The CDR3 runs to 15 residues. Germline V gives CDR1 SNHLY, CDR2 FYNNEI. Germline trimming cut 3 bases from V and 7 bases from J; bases unmatched to any gene: 5. CDR3 sequence (DNA): TGTGCCAGCAGTGACCAGGGGGCCGGGAATTCACCCCTCCACTTT. It is translated as CASSDQGAGNSPLHF. The whole variable domain, filled in from reference TRBV2 and TRBJ1-6, reads EPEVTQTPSHQVTQMGQEVILRCVPISNHLYFYWYRQILGQKVEFLVSFYNNEISEKSEIFDDQFSVERPDGSNFTLKIRSTKLEDSAMYFCASSDQGAGNSPLHFGNGTRLTVT.

The chain has TRBV6-5 and TRBJ2-5, with a tentative D call TRBD2 (5 bases). The CDR3 is 10 amino acids. V was shortened by 8 bases and J by 5 bases, with 6 bases between the two germline ends. Germline V gives CDR1 MNHEY, CDR2 SVGAGI. The CDR3 DNA is TGTGCCAGCGGCGGGGAGACCCAGTACTTC. This codes for CASGGETQYF.

The chain links TRBV4-3 to TRBJ1-1, with a tentative D call TRBD1 (6 bases). The CDR3 loop spans 15 amino acids. Looked up from germline, CDR1 is LGHNA and CDR2 is YSLEER. Trimming removed 5 bases from V and 1 base from J, with 14 bases in between. As DNA, the CDR3 is TGCGCCAGCAGCAAGGGACATTCGGGGAACACTGAAGCTTTCTTT. Residues: CASSKGHSGNTEAFF.

The CDR3 DNA reads as TGTGCCAGCAGTTCCGGACTAGCGGAAGAGACCCAGTACTTC. The encoded protein is CASSSGLAEETQYF. V gene TRBV6-1 combines with J gene TRBJ2-5, with 10 positions matching TRBD2. Germline CDR1 and CDR2: MNHNS and SASEGT. This CDR3 has 14 residues. V shed 5 bases and J 3 bases; nucleotides not matched to a gene: 3.

The rearrangement links TRBV7-8 to TRBJ1-4, with D tentatively TRBD1 (6 bases). This CDR3 region has 18 residues. Germline CDR1 reads SGHVS; CDR2 reads FQNEAQ. V was shortened by 5 bases and J by 8 bases, with 27 bases between the two germline ends. The chain's CDR3 is CASSPYSTGRLVREKLFF. CDR3 DNA: TGTGCCAGCAGCCCCTATTCGACAGGTCGACTCGTCCGGGAAAAACTGTTTTTT.

The chain employs TRBV9 and TRBJ1-5; tentatively, D is TRBD1 (5 bases). CDR3 length equals 15 residues. The germline V and J ends were trimmed by 3 bases and 4 bases, with 14 bases remaining between them. CDR1 SGDLS and CDR2 YYNGEE come from the germline V gene. DNA for the CDR3: TGTGCCAGCAGCGCCCAGCCAGGGAATAATCAGCCCCAGCATTTT. Translating it yields CASSAQPGNNQPQHF.

Here the CDR3 reads CASSPASGSYEQYF. The CDR3 region has the DNA TGTGCCAGCTCACCGGCTAGCGGGAGCTACGAGCAGTACTTC. This chain joins TRBV18 and TRBJ2-7, with 10 bases identical to TRBD2. The ends lost 3 bases at V and 3 bases at J; junction bases unmatched: 2. In germline, CDR1 is KGHSH, CDR2 LQKENI. There are 14 residues in the CDR3.

V is TRBV11-2 and J is TRBJ2-1; tentative D call: TRBD2 (6 bases). V lost 1 base and J lost 10, with 8 bases in between. This CDR3 has 12 residues. In germline, CDR1 is SGHAT, CDR2 FQNNGV. This chain's CDR3 is CASSLVEGEQFF. The CDR3 DNA reads as TGTGCCAGCAGCTTAGTGGAGGGGGAGCAGTTCTTC.

The chain combines TRBV7-9 with TRBJ1-2; 8 bases agree with TRBD1. This CDR3 comprises 12 residues. Germline assignment: CDR1 SEHNR and CDR2 FQNEAQ (reference sequence). V lost 5 bases, J lost 8 bases, and 4 bases stayed unmatched. The CDR3 protein is CASSPDRGGYTF. The CDR3 DNA follows: TGTGCCAGCAGCCCCGACAGGGGAGGCTACACCTTC.